Described below is a single T cell receptor (beta chain) sequence and its context. These data come from a study of blood T cell repertoires in COVID-19. Across the study: Collection of acute and convalescent COVID-19 samples took place in the United States, Italy and Spain. PBMCs, B-cell-depleted T cells, or T cells were the source of the cDNA or gDNA that made up the material.

Per the original methods: From reference gene primer amplification, estimates of nucleated cell counts were derived. Only in-frame clones appear in the TCRdb table, and some are missing; sequencing was by immunoSEQ multiplex PCR. From that table come the V and J calls and clone size; the DNA was used to work out D and trimming. In the table there are 100,000 to 150,000 clones, 55% to 75% of which are singletons. Sequencing was carried out using peripheral blood. This clonotype was sampled from a woman between 65 and 79 years old with acute or convalescent COVID-19.

Written as DNA, the CDR3 is TGTGCCAGCAGCTTATCGTTAGGGACTAGCCGAGGGGAGACCCAGTACTTC. Protein: CASSLSLGTSRGETQYF. The chain combines TRBV7-2 with TRBJ2-5, with 9 bases that match TRBD2. Germline V lookup: CDR1 SGHTA, CDR2 FQGNSA. The CDR3 contains 17 residues. The V and J ends lost 2 bases and 5 bases, in that order; junction bases with no gene match: 12. Complete variable domain (other parts from reference TRBV7-2 and TRBJ2-5): GAGVSQSPSNKVTEKGKDVELRCDPISGHTALYWYRQSLGQGLEFLIYFQGNSAPDKSGLPSDRFSAERTGGSVSTLTIQRTQQEDSAVYLCASSLSLGTSRGETQYFGPGTRLLVL.